The 27 T cell receptor beta chains below come from one sample, sequenced in a study of CD8+ T cells in alopecia areata. Once RNA had been extracted, it was reverse transcribed into cDNA to act as the sequencing template. Method: immunoSEQ multiplex PCR; TCRdb's copy keeps in-frame clones and lacks some. Of approximately 180,000 clones in the sample, about 66% were seen once. This sample comprised CD8+ T cells sorted from blood, obtained at week 0. These receptor sequences come from a human donor with alopecia areata.

This clone was detected only a few times. This chain links TRBV11-1 with TRBJ2-7, with TRBD1 identical over 9 bases. The trim removed 5 bases at V and 2 bases at J, leaving 4 bases unmatched. CDR1 and CDR2 (germline): SGHAT, FQDESV (reference sequence). The CDR3 totals 14 residues. CDR3 in DNA: TGTGCCAGCAGCAGCCGGGACAGGGCCTACGAGCAGTACTTC. Its translation: CASSSRDRAYEQYF.

The chain is built from TRBV4-1 and TRBJ2-2; 9 positions match TRBD1. With 0 bases clipped from V and 8 bases from J, the junction kept 10 bases outside the gene matches. This CDR3 is 17 amino acids long. Germline loops: CDR1 MGHRA, CDR2 YSYEKL. The CDR3 loop reads CASSQEGRTGDSGELFF. CDR3 coding DNA: TGCGCCAGCAGCCAAGAGGGAAGGACAGGGGATAGTGGGGAGCTGTTTTTT.

This chain links TRBV7-9 with TRBJ2-7; D is undetermined. Trimming left V 5 bases short and J 7 bases short, with 12 bases between. This CDR3 has 12 residues. CDR1 and CDR2 from the germline V gene are SEHNR and FQNEAQ (reference sequence). This CDR3 reads CASSPNGDEQYF. As DNA, the CDR3 is TGTGCCAGCAGCCCTAATGGGGATGAGCAGTACTTC.

This clone was seen more than once but under ten times. The chain carries TRBV6-5 and TRBJ2-7; tentatively, D is TRBD1 or TRBD2 (6 bases each). This CDR3 has 15 residues. Germline CDR1 is MNHEY and CDR2 is SVGAGI. Trimming removed 0 bases from V and 1 base from J, with 10 bases in between. Here the CDR3 DNA reads TGTGCCAGCAGTTACTCAAGGGGGGATTCCTACGAGCAGTACTTC. This codes for CASSYSRGDSYEQYF.

The chain employs TRBV7-2 and TRBJ2-1; D ambiguous. The germline V gene encodes CDR1 SGHTA and CDR2 FQGNSA. The CDR3 is 14 amino acids. V gave up 3 bases and J gave up 8 bases, with 14 bases separating them. This chain's CDR3 is CASSFRLNWDEQFF. CDR3 sequence (DNA): TGTGCCAGCAGCTTTCGGCTAAATTGGGATGAGCAGTTCTTC.

The chain combines TRBV5-1 with TRBJ2-5; D uncertain. Trimming left V 1 base short and J 2 bases short, with 12 bases between. The CDR3 loop spans 15 amino acids. From germline, CDR1 is SGHRS and CDR2 YFSETQ. CDR3 nucleotide sequence: TGCGCCAGCAGCTTGTATCCAGGTACACAAGAGACCCAGTACTTC. This codes for CASSLYPGTQETQYF.

This clone was observed a few times. The chain has TRBV29-1 and TRBJ2-7; 7 bases align to TRBD1. The V gene's germline CDR1 is SQVTM and CDR2 ANQGSEA. CDR3 length equals 14 residues. Germline trimming cut 1 base from V and 4 bases from J; bases unmatched to any gene: 7. Written as DNA, the CDR3 is TGCAGCGTTGAAGGGTTAGGGGGCTTTTACGAGCAGTACTTC. Its translation is CSVEGLGGFYEQYF.

This clone was seen a few times. The chain joins TRBV6-6 to TRBJ2-7; 8 positions match TRBD1. V gave up 6 bases and J gave up 6 bases; unmatched junction bases: 7. CDR3 length: 13 amino acids. CDR1 and CDR2 (germline): MNHNY, SVGAGI (reference sequence). For the CDR3, the DNA is TGTGCCAGCAGCTCCTGGACAGGGACCGAGCAGTACTTC. Protein: CASSSWTGTEQYF.

This clone was found once. V usage is TRBV7-8 and J usage is TRBJ1-5; D remains ambiguous. With 3 bases removed from V and 6 bases from J, the gap between germline ends came to 12 bases. The CDR3 consists of 14 residues. Germline V lookup: CDR1 SGHVS, CDR2 FQNEAQ. The CDR3 loop reads CASSLGRVFQPQHF. The DNA for the CDR3 is TGTGCCAGCAGCTTGGGCCGCGTGTTTCAGCCCCAGCATTTT.

The rearrangement links TRBV6-5 to TRBJ2-1; unclear D gene. The CDR3 runs 14 residues. V was pared by 2 bases and J by 9 bases, with 14 bases between. The germline V gene has CDR1 MNHEY and CDR2 SVGAGI. CDR3 amino acids: CASSYDVFGGEQFF. In DNA, the CDR3 is TGTGCCAGCAGTTACGACGTCTTTGGCGGTGAGCAGTTCTTC.

The rearrangement links TRBV15 to TRBJ2-7; the match to TRBD1 covers 7 bases. V trimming: 1 base; J trimming: 2 bases; junction bases outside the gene matches: 8. The CDR3 totals 16 residues. Germline CDR1 reads LNHNV; CDR2 reads YYDKDF (reference sequence). CDR3 sequence reads: CATSRAIRDRPYEQYF. The CDR3 bases are TGTGCCACCAGCAGAGCGATTCGGGACAGACCCTACGAGCAGTACTTC.

The genes are TRBV30 and TRBJ1-2; maybe TRBD1 (6 bases). The germline CDR1 and CDR2 sequences are GTSNPN and SVGIG (reference sequence). This CDR3 contains 13 residues. The V gene lost 3 bases and the J gene lost 3 bases, with 11 bases spanning the gap. The CDR3 region is CAWRKAGDYGYTF. Here the CDR3 DNA reads TGTGCCTGGAGAAAGGCAGGGGACTATGGCTACACCTTC.

This chain connects TRBV29-1 to TRBJ2-1; TRBD2 matches 14 bases. The germline CDR1 and CDR2 sequences are SQVTM and ANQGSEA. V shed 8 bases, J shed 7 bases, and the junction held 4 bases outside the gene matches. This CDR3 comprises 13 residues. CDR3 in DNA: TGCAGCACACGACTAGCGGGGGGGAATGAGCAGTTCTTC. The encoded protein is CSTRLAGGNEQFF.

The V gene is TRBV4-1, the J gene TRBJ1-1, with D perhaps TRBD1 (6 bases). V gave up 4 bases and J gave up 5 bases, with 11 bases separating them. CDR1 and CDR2 (germline): MGHRA, YSYEKL. The length of the CDR3 is 13 residues. In nucleotides, the CDR3 is TGCGCCAGCAGCCTAACAGGGAGGACTGAAGCTTTCTTT. This encodes CASSLTGRTEAFF.

The chain has TRBV2 and TRBJ1-5, with 7 positions matching TRBD1. V lost 1 base and J lost 5; bases outside the gene matches: 5. Germline-derived CDR1 and CDR2 are SNHLY and FYNNEI. The CDR3 runs to 15 residues. CDR3 sequence reads: CASSEEGGGDQPQHF. CDR3 in DNA: TGTGCCAGCAGTGAAGAGGGAGGGGGCGATCAGCCCCAGCATTTT.

The rearrangement uses TRBV2 and TRBJ2-5; D gene unclear. Trimming stripped 6 bases from V and 3 bases from J, with 5 bases between. This CDR3 region has 11 residues. Germline V gene lookup returns CDR1 SNHLY and CDR2 FYNNEI. This chain's CDR3 is CASSSEETQYF. In nucleotides, the CDR3 is TGTGCCAGCAGCAGTGAAGAGACCCAGTACTTC.

V gene TRBV6-1 combines with J gene TRBJ1-5; no definite D call. V gave up 4 bases and J gave up 9 bases, with 13 bases separating them. Germline-derived CDR1 and CDR2 are MNHNS and SASEGT. This CDR3 has 13 amino acids. The CDR3 spells CASSVVSVSPQHF. Here the CDR3 DNA reads TGTGCCAGCAGTGTAGTATCCGTGTCGCCCCAGCATTTT.

The sample holds a few counts of this clone. The chain joins TRBV4-2 to TRBJ1-2; perhaps TRBD1 as D (5 bases). In germline, CDR1 is LGHNA, CDR2 YNFKEQ. V was pared by 1 base and J by 2 bases, with 8 bases between. The CDR3 runs 14 residues. The CDR3 DNA reads TGTGCCAGCAGCCAAGCTCGGGGGAACTATGGCTACACCTTC. Residues: CASSQARGNYGYTF.

The CDR3 loop is CASRSTDTQYF. Written as DNA, the CDR3 is TGTGCCAGCAGGTCCACAGATACGCAGTATTTT. The chain links TRBV9 to TRBJ2-3; no clear D gene. Per germline, CDR1 SGDLS and CDR2 YYNGEE. The CDR3 runs to 11 residues. Trimming pared 5 bases from V and 2 bases from J, leaving 3 bases between. The full variable domain, in which reference TRBV9 and TRBJ2-3 provide the parts outside the CDR3, is DSGVTQTPKHLITATGQRVTLRCSPRSGDLSVYWYQQSLDQGLQFLIQYYNGEERAKGNILERFSAQQFPDLHSELNLSSLELGDSALYFCASRSTDTQYFGPGTRLTVL.

The V call is TRBV5-6, the J call TRBJ1-6, with D uncertain. The CDR3 contains 13 residues. Trimming took 4 bases from V and 9 from J, leaving 11 bases between them. Germline V lookup: CDR1 SGHDT, CDR2 YYEEEE. The CDR3 region has the DNA TGTGCCAGCAGCCTTCTCTTAAGTTCACCCCTCCACTTT. Its translation is CASSLLLSSPLHF. Variable domain in full (rest from reference TRBV5-6 and TRBJ1-6): DAGVTQSPTHLIKTRGQQVTLRCSPKSGHDTVSWYQQALGQGPQFIFQYYEEEERQRGNFPDRFSGHQFPNYSSELNVNALLLGDSALYLCASSLLLSSPLHFGNGTRLTVT.

This chain uses TRBV13 with TRBJ2-4, with D hard to call. CDR1 PRHDT and CDR2 FYEKMQ come from the germline V gene (reference sequence). This CDR3 is 14 amino acids long. Trimming took off 5 bases at V and 3 bases at J, with 11 bases between the two ends. CDR3 amino acids: CASSPRSVKNIQYF. CDR3 nucleotide sequence: TGTGCCAGCAGCCCGAGGAGCGTCAAAAACATTCAGTACTTC.

J is TRBJ1-1 and V is TRBV7-6; D unresolved. Trimming removed 2 bases at V and 4 bases at J, with 8 bases between. Germline lookup yields CDR1 SGHVS and CDR2 FNYEAQ. The length of the CDR3 is 13 residues. In DNA form, the CDR3 reads TGTGCCAGCAGCTTATGGGTTAGCACTGAAGCTTTCTTT. Translating it yields CASSLWVSTEAFF.

The chain has TRBV29-1 and TRBJ1-3, with D unresolved. V was cut by 4 bases and J by 1 base, with 11 bases left in between. Per the germline V gene, CDR1 is SQVTM and CDR2 is ANQGSEA. The CDR3 consists of 14 residues. CDR3 loop: CSVVPVESGNTIYF. The CDR3 bases are TGCAGCGTTGTCCCGGTAGAATCTGGAAACACCATATATTTT.

V is TRBV6-5 and J is TRBJ1-2; 7 nucleotides line up with TRBD1. Germline CDR1 and CDR2: MNHEY and SVGAGI. The CDR3 extends over 12 amino acids. V trimming: 7 bases; J trimming: 6 bases; junction bases outside the gene matches: 5. The CDR3 loop is CASTSTGDGYTF. Written as DNA, the CDR3 is TGTGCCAGCACCTCTACAGGGGATGGCTACACCTTC.

This chain uses TRBV5-6 with TRBJ2-5; possible D gene TRBD2, 6 bases. Per germline, CDR1 SGHDT and CDR2 YYEEEE. V gave up 6 bases and J gave up 4 bases, with 16 bases separating them. The length of the CDR3 is 14 residues. CDR3 bases: TGTGCCAGCACCACCGACGCGGGACTAGAGACCCAGTACTTC. This gives the protein CASTTDAGLETQYF.

This clone was detected once. The chain has TRBV30 and TRBJ1-6; D ambiguous. Germline V gene sequence: CDR1 GTSNPN, CDR2 SVGIG (reference sequence). Trimming cost V 3 bases and J 4 bases, with 7 bases left between them. CDR3 length: 13 residues. For the CDR3, the DNA is TGTGCCTGGAGGGAGGGTTATAATTCACCCCTCCACTTT. It yields the protein CAWREGYNSPLHF.

This chain connects TRBV7-9 to TRBJ1-4, with D maybe TRBD1 (6 bases). The CDR3 length is 14 residues. Trimming removed 6 bases from V and 4 bases from J, with 12 bases in between. The V gene's germline CDR1 is SEHNR and CDR2 FQNEAQ (reference sequence). CDR3 sequence: CASRPDSLNEKLFF. CDR3 DNA sequence: TGTGCCAGCAGACCGGACAGCCTTAATGAAAAACTGTTTTTT. Looking up the rest from reference TRBV7-9 and TRBJ1-4 gives the full variable domain: DTGVSQNPRHKITKRGQNVTFRCDPISEHNRLYWYRQTLGQGPEFLTYFQNEAQLEKSRLLSDRFSAERPKGSFSTLEIQRTEQGDSAMYLCASRPDSLNEKLFFGSGTQLSVL.